This T cell receptor beta chain was captured in a study of T cell responses to AZD1222 COVID-19 vaccine. The CDR3 is made up of 17 amino acids. Trimming removed 0 bases from V and 1 base from J, with 15 bases in between. Germline CDR1 MGHRA, CDR2 YSYEKL. Study findings and constraints: Nearly half of spike-specific TCRs reportedly target variant regions that are unmutated in the B.1.351 and B.1.1.7 variants. Clonal diversity was possibly underestimated, and the donors were mostly white British, with more females. At 160-218 and 743-854, vaccine-associated CD4 TCRs were dominant, and they spanned spike. Baseline antibody screening turned up just six or seven seropositive AZD1222 recipients.

Comment on this clone: Antigen: not known.

The method was immunoSEQ multiplex PCR; TCRdb's version includes in-frame clones alone and lacks a portion of them. This table holds 150,000 to 250,000 clones, 93% found once. The genes are TRBV4-1 and TRBJ1-1; D gene uncertain. The TCR originated in an adult who received the AZD1222 COVID-19 vaccine. This material consisted of peripheral blood, taken 28 days after the second AZD1222 dose. In DNA, the CDR3 is TGCGCCAGCAGCCAAGATCGGCAGGCTCCTGAGAACACTGAAGCTTTCTTT. Protein sequence: CASSQDRQAPENTEAFF.